This T cell receptor beta chain was identified during a study of blood T cell repertoires in COVID-19. Turning to the study itself: Donors in the United States, Italy and Spain gave samples during acute or convalescent COVID-19.

Original analysis: It was from reference gene primer amplification that nucleated cell counts were estimated. Sequencing used immunoSEQ multiplex PCR; TCRdb keeps in-frame clones, though not all of them. D and trimming come from the DNA, and the V and J calls and clone size come from that table. The sample gives tens of thousands of clones, more than 70% of which show up once; approximately 22% is in the top ten. Trimming removed 4 bases at V and 0 bases at J, with 10 bases between. CDR3 length equals 14 residues. CDR1 is SQVTM and CDR2 is ANQGSEA in the germline V gene. Sequenced input: peripheral blood. The TCR comes from a woman of 80 years or more in a cohort sampled during active or convalescent COVID-19. J is TRBJ1-5 and V is TRBV29-1; D is ambiguous. For the CDR3, the DNA is TGCAGCGTTGCCGGAGGCAATAGCAATCAGCCCCAGCATTTT. Amino acid sequence: CSVAGGNSNQPQHF.